A selection of T cell receptor beta chains follows, all from one sample in a study of blood T cell repertoires in COVID-19. Repertoires were generated with immunoSEQ multiplex PCR, while TCRdb's copy carries only in-frame clones and drops some. The sample has some 60,000 clones, roughly 79% seen once. Material: peripheral blood. Receptors originate from an elderly woman with active or convalescent COVID-19. CDR3s include the opening cysteine and the closing phenylalanine or tryptophan. Fields, in order: J gene, V gene, CDR3 protein.

>TRBJ2-5|TRBV10-2
CASSELFDSNQETQYF
>TRBJ2-3|TRBV7-2
CASSPRAGSTDTQYF
>TRBJ1-1|TRBV28
CASSLGQGVYVTEAFF
>TRBJ1-2|TRBV19
CASSIGQEYYGYTF
>TRBJ1-2|TRBV28
CASTGVYGYTF
>TRBJ1-5|TRBV5-1
CASSLEALGGSNQPQHF
>TRBJ2-2|TRBV15
CATSRQGDTGELFF
>TRBJ2-7|TRBV7-2
CASSPSGGRPYEQYF
>TRBJ2-5|TRBV10-2
CASYDRERETQYF
>TRBJ1-1|TRBV5-6
CASRQGQLEAFF
>TRBJ1-2|TRBV6-5
CASRGGDYGYTF
>TRBJ2-7|TRBV11-2
CASSRDRGYEQYF
>TRBJ1-4|TRBV2
CASSPDRGSTNEKLFF
>TRBJ2-6|TRBV4-1
CASSPLISDRVVSGANVLTF
>TRBJ1-4|TRBV7-9
CASSLDQGLNEKLFF
>TRBJ2-3|TRBV19
CASSNGRGVTDTQYF
>TRBJ1-1|TRBV6-2/TRBV6-3
CASSYQVTGASNTEAFF
>TRBJ2-5|TRBV7-2
CASSSSGGETQYF
>TRBJ1-2|TRBV27
CASSQQGAYGYTF
>TRBJ2-1|TRBV7-8
CASSLRTPNEQFF
>TRBJ2-1|TRBV2
CASTPRVGGLYNEQFF
>TRBJ2-7|TRBV6-5
CASSYPGTGIYVF
>TRBJ2-5|TRBV28
CASSLLYQETQYF
>TRBJ2-1|TRBV19
CASTTSSSYNEQFF
>TRBJ1-4|TRBV6-1
CASSEAPGGEKLFF
>TRBJ2-7|TRBV2
CASMDPGQAVSSSYEQYF
>TRBJ1-2|TRBV18
CASSAWGGNYGYTF
>TRBJ1-5|TRBV27
CASSLFGGLSNQPQHF
>TRBJ2-4|TRBV24-1
CATSESREGGHIQYF
>TRBJ2-7|TRBV28
CASSFGAAPNSYEQYF
>TRBJ1-1|TRBV19
CASNAGGGMGLEAFF
>TRBJ2-7|TRBV6-5
CASSYSGLVSYEQYF
>TRBJ2-7|TRBV7-9
CASSLTHEQYF
>TRBJ2-7|TRBV3-1/TRBV3-2
CASSPPAVSNPRQYF
>TRBJ2-1|TRBV7-3
CASSLTPGGNNEQFF
>TRBJ2-2|TRBV19
CATPVRLYTGELFF
>TRBJ2-7|TRBV27
CASSSDSLGADEQYF
>TRBJ2-2|TRBV11-2
CASSLRQGGTGELFF